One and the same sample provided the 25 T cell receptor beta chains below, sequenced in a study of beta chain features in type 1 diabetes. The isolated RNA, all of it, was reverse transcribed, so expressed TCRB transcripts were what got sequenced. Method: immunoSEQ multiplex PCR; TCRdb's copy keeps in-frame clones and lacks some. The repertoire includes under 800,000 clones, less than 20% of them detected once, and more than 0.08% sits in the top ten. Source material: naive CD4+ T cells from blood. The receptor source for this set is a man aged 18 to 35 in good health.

DNA for the CDR3: TGCAGCGTTGAGAGGGGGACGAACACCGGGGAGCTGTTTTTT. It codes for CSVERGTNTGELFF. The chain has TRBV29-1 and TRBJ2-2; D possibly corresponds to TRBD1 (6 bases). This CDR3 is built from 14 residues. The germline V gene has CDR1 SQVTM and CDR2 ANQGSEA. Trimming stripped 3 bases from V and 0 bases from J, with 8 bases between.

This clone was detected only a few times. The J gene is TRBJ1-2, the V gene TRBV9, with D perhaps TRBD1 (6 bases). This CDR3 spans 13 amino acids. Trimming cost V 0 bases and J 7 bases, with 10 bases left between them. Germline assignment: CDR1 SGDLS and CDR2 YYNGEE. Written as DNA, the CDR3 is TGTGCCAGCAGCGTAGAAACAGGGCTTGGCTACACCTTC. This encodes CASSVETGLGYTF.

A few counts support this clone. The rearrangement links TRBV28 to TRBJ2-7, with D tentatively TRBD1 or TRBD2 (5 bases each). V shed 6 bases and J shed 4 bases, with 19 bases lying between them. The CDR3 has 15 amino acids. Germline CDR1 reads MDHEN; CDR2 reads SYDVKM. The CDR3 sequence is CASSRTVRGAYEQYF. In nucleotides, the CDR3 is TGTGCCAGCAGCCGCACCGTGAGGGGCGCTTACGAGCAGTACTTC.

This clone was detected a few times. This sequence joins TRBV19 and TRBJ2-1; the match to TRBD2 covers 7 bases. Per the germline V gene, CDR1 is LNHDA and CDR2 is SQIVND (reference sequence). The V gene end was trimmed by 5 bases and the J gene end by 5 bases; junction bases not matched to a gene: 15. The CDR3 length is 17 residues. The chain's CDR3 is CASSSVGSGTIHNEQFF. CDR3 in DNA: TGTGCCAGTAGTTCTGTAGGTTCCGGGACTATTCACAATGAGCAGTTCTTC.

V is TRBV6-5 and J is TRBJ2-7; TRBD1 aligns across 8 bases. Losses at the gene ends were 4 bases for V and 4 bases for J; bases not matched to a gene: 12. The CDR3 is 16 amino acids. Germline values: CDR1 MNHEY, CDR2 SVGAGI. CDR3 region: CASSSEALGQDYEQYF. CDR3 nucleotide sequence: TGTGCCAGCAGTTCCGAGGCTTTGGGACAGGATTACGAGCAGTACTTC.

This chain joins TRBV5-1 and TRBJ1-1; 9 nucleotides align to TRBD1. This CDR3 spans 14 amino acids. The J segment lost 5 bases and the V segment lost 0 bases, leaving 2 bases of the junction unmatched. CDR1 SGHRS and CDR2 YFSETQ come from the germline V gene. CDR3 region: CASSLDRGRTEAFF. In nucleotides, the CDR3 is TGCGCCAGCAGCTTGGACAGGGGGCGAACTGAAGCTTTCTTT.

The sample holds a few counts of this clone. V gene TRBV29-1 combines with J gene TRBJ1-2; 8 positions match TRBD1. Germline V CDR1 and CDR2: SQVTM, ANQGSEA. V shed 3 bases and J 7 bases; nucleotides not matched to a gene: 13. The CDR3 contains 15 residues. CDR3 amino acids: CSVEPFRGRLVGYTF. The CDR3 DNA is TGCAGCGTTGAGCCATTCAGGGGGCGCTTGGTTGGCTACACCTTC.

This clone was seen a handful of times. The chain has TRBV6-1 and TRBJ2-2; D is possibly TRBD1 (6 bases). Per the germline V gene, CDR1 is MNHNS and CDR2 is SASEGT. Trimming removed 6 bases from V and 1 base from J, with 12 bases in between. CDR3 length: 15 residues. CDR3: CASRSTGVNTGELFF. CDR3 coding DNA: TGTGCCAGCAGGTCGACAGGAGTGAACACCGGGGAGCTGTTTTTT.

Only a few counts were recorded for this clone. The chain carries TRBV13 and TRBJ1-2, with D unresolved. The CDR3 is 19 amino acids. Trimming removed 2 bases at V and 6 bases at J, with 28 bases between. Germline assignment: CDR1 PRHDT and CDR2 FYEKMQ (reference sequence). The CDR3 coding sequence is TGTGCCAGCAGCTTACGCCGTTTAGGACTCCAGCGCGGGGAGCATGGCTACACCTTC. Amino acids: CASSLRRLGLQRGEHGYTF. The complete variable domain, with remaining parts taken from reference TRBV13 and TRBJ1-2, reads AAGVIQSPRHLIKEKRETATLKCYPIPRHDTVYWYQQGPGQDPQFLISFYEKMQSDKGSIPDRFSAQQFSDYHSELNMSSLELGDSALYFCASSLRRLGLQRGEHGYTFGSGTRLTVV.

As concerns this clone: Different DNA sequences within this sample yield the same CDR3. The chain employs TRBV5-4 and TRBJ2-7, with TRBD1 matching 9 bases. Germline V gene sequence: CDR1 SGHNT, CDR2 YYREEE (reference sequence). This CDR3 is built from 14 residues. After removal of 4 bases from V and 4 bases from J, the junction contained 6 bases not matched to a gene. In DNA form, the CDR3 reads TGTGCCAGCAGCCTTGGACAGGGGAAATACGAGCAGTACTTC. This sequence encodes CASSLGQGKYEQYF.

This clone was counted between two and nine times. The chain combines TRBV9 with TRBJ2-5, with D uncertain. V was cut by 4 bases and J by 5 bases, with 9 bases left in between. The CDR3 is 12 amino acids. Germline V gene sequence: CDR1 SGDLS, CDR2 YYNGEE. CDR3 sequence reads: CASSKPPETQYF. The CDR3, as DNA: TGTGCCAGCAGCAAACCCCCGGAGACCCAGTACTTC. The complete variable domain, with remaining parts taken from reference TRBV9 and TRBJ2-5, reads DSGVTQTPKHLITATGQRVTLRCSPRSGDLSVYWYQQSLDQGLQFLIQYYNGEERAKGNILERFSAQQFPDLHSELNLSSLELGDSALYFCASSKPPETQYFGPGTRLLVL.

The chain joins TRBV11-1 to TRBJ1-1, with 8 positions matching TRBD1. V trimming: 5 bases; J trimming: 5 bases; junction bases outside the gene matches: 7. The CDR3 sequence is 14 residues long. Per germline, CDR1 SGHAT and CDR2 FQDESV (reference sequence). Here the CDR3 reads CASSQQGESTEAFF. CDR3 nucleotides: TGTGCCAGCAGCCAACAGGGGGAGAGTACTGAAGCTTTCTTT. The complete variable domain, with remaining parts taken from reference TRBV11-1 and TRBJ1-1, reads EAEVAQSPRYKITEKSQAVAFWCDPISGHATLYWYRQILGQGPELLVQFQDESVVDDSQLPKDRFSAERLKGVDSTLKIQPAELGDSAMYLCASSQQGESTEAFFGQGTRLTVV.

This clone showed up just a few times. The CDR3 here is CASGPDREAPLHF. The CDR3 coding sequence is TGCGCCAGCGGGCCGGACAGGGAAGCACCCCTCCACTTT. The chain has TRBV4-1 and TRBJ1-6; 8 bases are a match to TRBD1. J lost 11 bases, V lost 8 bases, and 8 bases had no gene match. Germline-derived CDR1 and CDR2 are MGHRA and YSYEKL. The CDR3 runs 13 residues.

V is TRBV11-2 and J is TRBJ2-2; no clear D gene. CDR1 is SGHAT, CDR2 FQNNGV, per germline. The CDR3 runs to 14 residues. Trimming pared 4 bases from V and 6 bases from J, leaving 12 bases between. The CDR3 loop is CASSSPLAAGELFF. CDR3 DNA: TGTGCCAGCAGCTCCCCGCTGGCCGCCGGGGAGCTGTTTTTT.

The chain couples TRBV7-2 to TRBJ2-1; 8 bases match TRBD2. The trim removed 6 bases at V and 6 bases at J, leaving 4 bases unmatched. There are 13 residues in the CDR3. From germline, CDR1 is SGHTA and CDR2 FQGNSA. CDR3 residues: CASSRTSSNEQFF. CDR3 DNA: TGTGCCAGCAGTCGGACTAGCAGCAATGAGCAGTTCTTC.

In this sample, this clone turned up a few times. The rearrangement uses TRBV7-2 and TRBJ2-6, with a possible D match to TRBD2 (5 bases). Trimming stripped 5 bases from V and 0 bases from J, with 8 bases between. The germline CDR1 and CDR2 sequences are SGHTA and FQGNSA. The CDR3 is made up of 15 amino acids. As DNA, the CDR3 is TGTGCCAGCAGCCGGGGAGCCTCTGGGGCCAACGTCCTGACTTTC. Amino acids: CASSRGASGANVLTF.

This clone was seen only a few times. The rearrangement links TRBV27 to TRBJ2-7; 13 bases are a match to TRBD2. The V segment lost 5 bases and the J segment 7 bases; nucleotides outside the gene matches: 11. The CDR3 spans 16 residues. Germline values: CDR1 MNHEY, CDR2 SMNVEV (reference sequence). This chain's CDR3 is CASSAQRTSGSGEQYF. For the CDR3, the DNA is TGTGCCAGCAGTGCCCAACGGACTAGCGGGAGTGGTGAGCAGTACTTC.

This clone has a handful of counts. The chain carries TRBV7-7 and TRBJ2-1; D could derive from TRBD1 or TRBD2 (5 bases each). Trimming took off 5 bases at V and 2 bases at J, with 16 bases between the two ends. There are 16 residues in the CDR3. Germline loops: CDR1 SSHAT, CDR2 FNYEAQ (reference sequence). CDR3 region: CASSPWPRGAYNEQFF. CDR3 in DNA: TGTGCCAGCAGCCCCTGGCCCCGAGGGGCCTACAATGAGCAGTTCTTC.

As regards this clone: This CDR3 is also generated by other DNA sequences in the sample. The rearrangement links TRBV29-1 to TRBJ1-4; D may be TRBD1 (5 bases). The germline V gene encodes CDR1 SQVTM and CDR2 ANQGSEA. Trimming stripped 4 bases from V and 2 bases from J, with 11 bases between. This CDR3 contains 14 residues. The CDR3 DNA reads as TGCAGCGTTGCCCAGGGTTTCACTAATGAAAAACTGTTTTTT. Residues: CSVAQGFTNEKLFF.

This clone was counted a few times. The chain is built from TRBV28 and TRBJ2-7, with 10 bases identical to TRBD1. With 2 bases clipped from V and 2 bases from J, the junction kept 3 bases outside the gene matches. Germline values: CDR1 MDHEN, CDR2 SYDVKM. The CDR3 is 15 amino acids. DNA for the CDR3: TGTGCCAGCAGTTTACTCGACAGGGGGCCCTACGAGCAGTACTTC. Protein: CASSLLDRGPYEQYF.

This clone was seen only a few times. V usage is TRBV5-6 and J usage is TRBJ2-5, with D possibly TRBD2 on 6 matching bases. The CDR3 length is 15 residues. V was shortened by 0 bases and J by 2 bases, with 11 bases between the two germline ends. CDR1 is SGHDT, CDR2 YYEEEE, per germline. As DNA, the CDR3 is TGTGCCAGCAGCTTGGTCCTAGCGTCTCAAGAGACCCAGTACTTC. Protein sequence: CASSLVLASQETQYF.

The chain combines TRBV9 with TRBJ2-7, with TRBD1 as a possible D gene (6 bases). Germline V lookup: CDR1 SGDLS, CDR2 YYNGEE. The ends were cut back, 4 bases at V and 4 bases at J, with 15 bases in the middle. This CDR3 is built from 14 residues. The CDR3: CASSPRGGSYEQYF. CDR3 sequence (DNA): TGTGCCAGCAGCCCAAGAGGGGGTTCATACGAGCAGTACTTC.

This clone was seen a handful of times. CDR3 nucleotides: TGTGCCAGCAGCCCTAGGACAGGAGCCTACGAGCAGTACTTC. It translates to CASSPRTGAYEQYF. This chain uses TRBV7-7 with TRBJ2-7, with 7 nucleotides matching TRBD1. The CDR3 covers 14 residues. Germline V CDR1 and CDR2: SSHAT, FNYEAQ (reference sequence). The ends lost 5 bases at V and 2 bases at J; junction bases unmatched: 6.

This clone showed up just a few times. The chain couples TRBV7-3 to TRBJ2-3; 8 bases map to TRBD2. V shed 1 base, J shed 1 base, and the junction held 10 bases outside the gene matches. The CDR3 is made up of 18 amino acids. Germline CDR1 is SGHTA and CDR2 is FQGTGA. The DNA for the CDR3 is TGTGCCAGCAGCTTAAAGGGAATAGGTAGCGGGGGCACAGATACGCAGTATTTT. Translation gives CASSLKGIGSGGTDTQYF. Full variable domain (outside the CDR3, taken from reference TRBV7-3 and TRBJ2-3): GAGVSQTPSNKVTEKGKYVELRCDPISGHTALYWYRQSLGQGPEFLIYFQGTGAADDSGLPNDRFFAVRPEGSVSTLKIQRTERGDSAVYLCASSLKGIGSGGTDTQYFGPGTRLTVL.

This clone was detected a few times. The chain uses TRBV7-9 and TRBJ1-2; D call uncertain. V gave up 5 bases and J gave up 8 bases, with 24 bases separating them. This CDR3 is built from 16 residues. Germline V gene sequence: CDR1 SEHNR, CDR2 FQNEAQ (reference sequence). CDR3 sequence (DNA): TGTGCCAGCAGCCCAGATTTGACACCGCGGATCATGGGCTACACCTTC. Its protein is CASSPDLTPRIMGYTF.